Each of the 29 T cell receptor beta chains below was sequenced from the same sample in a study of neurological immune-mediated disorders. TCRdb used MiXCR to reprocess the 5' RACE reads, holding one entry per CDR3 protein. This sample has fewer than 60,000 distinct CDR3 sequences; about 9.3% occur once, and the top ten carry over 4%. The sequencing sample was made of PBMCs. The receptors here all came from a man between 65 and 80 years old with HTLV-1-associated myelopathy (HAM/TSP).

For this clonotype: The junction does not match germline at one end; this may be a read error. The chain has TRBV7-6 and TRBJ1-2; no reliable D call. The germline V gene has CDR1 SGHVS and CDR2 FNYEAQ. The CDR3 consists of 13 residues. The CDR3 DNA follows: TGTTCCAGCAGCTTACGACCCGTCAGCAGCTACACCTTC. It yields the protein CSSSLRPVSSYTF.

This sequence joins TRBV20-1 and TRBJ2-7; TRBD1 matches at 9 bases. The CDR3 sequence is 15 residues long. The V gene end was trimmed by 3 bases and the J gene end by 4 bases; junction bases not matched to a gene: 10. Germline V gives CDR1 DFQATT, CDR2 SNEGSKA (reference sequence). The chain's CDR3 is CSARHDRGSSYEQYF. CDR3 coding DNA: TGCAGTGCTAGGCATGACAGGGGGAGCTCATACGAGCAGTACTTC.

Many counts were recorded for this clonotype. The V gene is TRBV3-1, the J gene TRBJ1-3; 7 bases map to TRBD1. CDR1 and CDR2 from the germline V gene are LGHDT and YNNKEL (reference sequence). The CDR3 spans 15 residues. Trimming took 4 bases from V and 4 from J; bases not matched to a gene: 7. The CDR3 sequence: CASSRDRVEGNTIYF. CDR3 nucleotide sequence: TGTGCCAGCAGCCGCGACAGGGTGGAAGGAAACACCATATATTTT.

This sequence joins TRBV6-2 or TRBV6-3 and TRBJ2-1; 9 bases align to TRBD2. The CDR3 loop spans 15 amino acids. Germline V gene sequence: CDR1 MNHEY, CDR2 SVGEGT. J gave up 7 bases and V 2 bases, and 6 bases lay outside the gene matches. The CDR3 sequence is CASSYGTSGWNEQFF. CDR3 nucleotides: TGTGCCAGCAGTTACGGAACTAGCGGGTGGAATGAGCAGTTCTTC.

This clonotype appeared many times. J is TRBJ2-2 and V is TRBV7-8, with 8 bases that match TRBD1. Germline loops: CDR1 SGHVS, CDR2 FQNEAQ. V trimming: 6 bases; J trimming: 3 bases; junction bases outside the gene matches: 3. This CDR3 has 14 residues. The CDR3 is CASRTGVDTGELFF. Here the CDR3 DNA reads TGTGCCAGCAGGACAGGGGTAGACACCGGGGAGCTGTTTTTT. Based on the CDR3 plus reference TRBV7-8 and TRBJ2-2, the full variable domain is GAGVSQSPRYKVAKRGQDVALRCDPISGHVSLFWYQQALGQGPEFLTYFQNEAQLDKSGLPSDRFFAERPEGSVSTLKIQRTQQEDSAVYLCASRTGVDTGELFFGEGSRLTVL.

The sample holds many counts of this clonotype. This chain links TRBV20-1 with TRBJ2-1; 8 nucleotides line up with TRBD2. Germline CDR1 DFQATT, CDR2 SNEGSKA (reference sequence). With V trimmed by 3 bases and J by 11 bases, 18 bases remained unmatched. This CDR3 is built from 16 residues. For the CDR3, the DNA is TGCAGTGCTAGCGGGGGGCAAGGGACTAGTCTTATCCAGCAGTTCTTC. Its protein product is CSASGGQGTSLIQQFF.

This clonotype was detected many times. This chain connects TRBV7-2 to TRBJ2-7; unclear D gene. V was clipped by 2 bases and J by 3 bases, with 2 bases between them. Germline V lookup: CDR1 SGHTA, CDR2 FQGNSA. CDR3 length: 11 amino acids. CDR3 bases: TGTGCCAGCAGCTTAATCTACGAGCAGTACTTC. Its protein is CASSLIYEQYF. Drawing the rest from reference TRBV7-2 and TRBJ2-7, the complete variable domain is GAGVSQSPSNKVTEKGKDVELRCDPISGHTALYWYRQSLGQGLEFLIYFQGNSAPDKSGLPSDRFSAERTGGSVSTLTIQRTQQEDSAVYLCASSLIYEQYFGPGTRLTVT.

The sample holds many counts of this clonotype. The V and J genes are TRBV20-1 and TRBJ1-1, with TRBD1 identical over 8 bases. Germline assignment: CDR1 DFQATT and CDR2 SNEGSKA (reference sequence). The CDR3 length is 11 residues. J gave up 12 bases and V 6 bases, and 9 bases lay outside the gene matches. In nucleotides, the CDR3 is TGCAGTGCGCCTGACAGGGGTGGAACTTTCTTT. This codes for CSAPDRGGTFF.

This clonotype has at least ten counts. V is TRBV6-1 and J is TRBJ2-2; possibly TRBD2 for D (6 bases). Deletions cut 3 bases from V and 5 bases from J, with 13 bases between. The CDR3 sequence is 15 residues long. Germline assignment: CDR1 MNHNS and CDR2 SASEGT. The CDR3 DNA reads TGTGCCAGCAGTGACTTTCCGGGGGTGACCGGGGAGCTGTTTTTT. Encoded protein: CASSDFPGVTGELFF.

About this clonotype itself: This may stem from a read error, because a much larger clone lies one nucleotide away. It is likely a read error, because the conserved phenylalanine at the end of the CDR3 is missing. The chain carries TRBV20-1 and TRBJ2-7; D ambiguous. V was clipped by 4 bases and J by 1 base, with 11 bases between them. The CDR3 contains 13 residues. Germline V gene data show CDR1 as DFQATT and CDR2 as SNEGSKA (reference sequence). CDR3 DNA: TGCAGTGCTACGGAATGGGTTTCCTACGAGCAGTACTAC. Translated, it gives CSATEWVSYEQYY.

This clonotype was picked up many times. The V call is TRBV11-2, the J call TRBJ1-4; D ambiguous. V was trimmed by 5 bases and J by 4 bases, leaving 8 bases between them. The CDR3 runs 13 residues. The V gene's germline CDR1 is SGHAT and CDR2 FQNNGV. The CDR3 coding sequence is TGTGCCAGCAGCCCAGGTGATAATGAAAAACTGTTTTTT. Residues: CASSPGDNEKLFF. The full variable domain, its missing parts supplied by reference TRBV11-2 and TRBJ1-4, is EAGVAQSPRYKIIEKRQSVAFWCNPISGHATLYWYQQILGQGPKLLIQFQNNGVVDDSQLPKDRFSAERLKGVDSTLKIQPAKLEDSAVYLCASSPGDNEKLFFGSGTQLSVL.

This clonotype showed up many times. This chain links TRBV5-1 with TRBJ2-5; 8 positions match TRBD1. Germline CDR1 is SGHRS and CDR2 is YFSETQ. Unmatched junction bases numbered 12, after V lost 2 bases and J lost 3 bases. The CDR3 consists of 17 residues. The CDR3 DNA reads TGCGCCAGCAGCTTTGGCCCCATGACAGGGGTTAAAGAGACCCAGTACTTC. Its protein product is CASSFGPMTGVKETQYF. The entire variable domain, with the rest obtained from reference TRBV5-1 and TRBJ2-5, is as follows: KAGVTQTPRYLIKTRGQQVTLSCSPISGHRSVSWYQQTPGQGLQFLFEYFSETQRNKGNFPGRFSGRQFSNSRSEMNVSTLELGDSALYLCASSFGPMTGVKETQYFGPGTRLLVL.

This clonotype was seen many times. The gene calls are TRBV15 and TRBJ2-1; D is ambiguous. Germline CDR1 LNHNV, CDR2 YYDKDF (reference sequence). The CDR3 runs 12 residues. The V end lost 5 bases, the J end lost 7 bases, and 9 bases lay between the germline ends. In DNA, the CDR3 is TGTGCCACCAGCCTAGACACGAATGAGCAGTTCTTC. Protein sequence: CATSLDTNEQFF.

Many counts were recorded for this clonotype. The chain combines TRBV18 with TRBJ1-2; D unresolved. The CDR3 contains 14 residues. V was cut by 2 bases and J by 0 bases, with 7 bases left in between. Germline CDR1 KGHSH, CDR2 LQKENI. The CDR3: CASSPSRTNYGYTF. DNA of the CDR3: TGTGCCAGCTCACCATCCAGAACTAACTATGGCTACACCTTC.

This clonotype was counted many times. This chain joins TRBV3-1 and TRBJ1-1; perhaps TRBD1 as D (5 bases). V gave up 0 bases and J gave up 1 base, with 9 bases separating them. This CDR3 comprises 15 residues. The germline V gene has CDR1 LGHDT and CDR2 YNNKEL (reference sequence). In DNA, the CDR3 is TGTGCCAGCAGCCAAGACCGAAGGGGGAACACTGAAGCTTTCTTT. This encodes CASSQDRRGNTEAFF.

The gene calls are TRBV5-1 and TRBJ2-3; D not resolved. Trimming cost V 1 base and J 7 bases, with 13 bases left between them. From germline, CDR1 is SGHRS and CDR2 YFSETQ. There are 14 residues in the CDR3. CDR3 coding DNA: TGCGCCAGCAGCTTGACCCAAGGGCTGAATACGCAGTATTTT. Its protein product is CASSLTQGLNTQYF.

V usage is TRBV6-2 or TRBV6-3 and J usage is TRBJ2-1; TRBD2 might be the D (5 bases). V lost 4 bases and J 10 bases, leaving 8 bases between the germline ends. Per the germline V gene, CDR1 is MNHEY and CDR2 is SVGEGT. This CDR3 is built from 11 residues. The CDR3 spells CASSLPGEQFF. The CDR3, as DNA: TGTGCCAGCAGTTTGCCGGGGGAGCAGTTCTTC.

This clonotype was recorded many times. The chain is built from TRBV29-1 and TRBJ2-2; weak D call: TRBD1 (5 bases). Deletions cut 4 bases from V and 7 bases from J, with 10 bases between. CDR1 is SQVTM and CDR2 is ANQGSEA in the germline V gene. This CDR3 is built from 12 residues. As DNA, the CDR3 is TGCAGCGTTGGGAACCAGGGCGGGGAGCTGTTTTTT. Its translation is CSVGNQGGELFF.

This clonotype was observed many times. The chain couples TRBV20-1 to TRBJ2-7, with a tentative D call TRBD1 (5 bases). V shed 5 bases and J shed 1 base, with 12 bases lying between them. CDR3 length equals 13 residues. Germline V lookup: CDR1 DFQATT, CDR2 SNEGSKA (reference sequence). This CDR3 is CSAPSRESYEQYF. CDR3 coding DNA: TGCAGTGCTCCCTCCAGGGAATCCTACGAGCAGTACTTC.

At least ten counts were recorded for this clonotype. The chain has TRBV5-1 and TRBJ2-7; weak D call: TRBD1 (5 bases). The V end lost 4 bases, the J end lost 3 bases, and 8 bases lay between the germline ends. CDR1 and CDR2 (germline): SGHRS, YFSETQ. The CDR3 has 12 amino acids. Written as DNA, the CDR3 is TGCGCCAGCAGCGAGACAGACTACGAGCAGTACTTC. The encoded protein is CASSETDYEQYF.

This clonotype was counted many times. The chain uses TRBV7-2 and TRBJ2-5, with D perhaps assigned TRBD1 or TRBD2 (5 bases each). CDR3 length equals 15 residues. Per the germline V gene, CDR1 is SGHTA and CDR2 is FQGNSA. V was clipped by 5 bases and J by 1 base, with 14 bases between them. The CDR3 DNA reads as TGTGCCAGCAGCCGGAAGGGACCCGGCCAAGAGACCCAGTACTTC. Translating it yields CASSRKGPGQETQYF.

This clonotype came up many times. J is TRBJ2-2 and V is TRBV28; D possibly corresponds to TRBD2 (6 bases). The V end lost 5 bases, the J end lost 4 bases, and 14 bases lay between the germline ends. CDR1 is MDHEN, CDR2 SYDVKM, per germline. This CDR3 has 15 residues. The CDR3 reads CASSTFGGITGELFF. CDR3 coding DNA: TGTGCCAGCAGTACCTTTGGAGGGATCACCGGGGAGCTGTTTTTT.

In this sample, this clonotype turned up many times. The V gene is TRBV5-1, the J gene TRBJ2-7; perhaps TRBD1 as D (6 bases). The CDR3 runs to 14 residues. The V and J ends lost 4 bases and 2 bases respectively, with 13 bases between them. Germline V lookup: CDR1 SGHRS, CDR2 YFSETQ. The CDR3 protein is CASSPADSPYEQYF. DNA for the CDR3: TGCGCCAGCAGCCCGGCGGACAGCCCCTACGAGCAGTACTTC.

This clonotype was seen ten or more times. CDR3 region: CASSQGVGGRPTDTQYF. The CDR3 nucleotides are TGCGCCAGCAGCCAAGGCGTCGGAGGGCGTCCCACAGATACGCAGTATTTT. V and J are TRBV4-1 and TRBJ2-3, with D possibly TRBD2 on 6 matching bases. From germline, CDR1 is MGHRA and CDR2 YSYEKL. Trimming shortened V by 1 base and J by 2 bases, and 16 bases separated the two germline ends. This CDR3 spans 17 amino acids.

The CDR3: CSAKLEGITDTQYF. The CDR3 DNA follows: TGCAGTGCTAAACTAGAGGGAATTACAGATACGCAGTATTTT. The chain carries TRBV20-1 and TRBJ2-3; TRBD2 might be the D (5 bases). V lost 4 bases and J 3 bases, leaving 14 bases between the germline ends. CDR1 is DFQATT, CDR2 SNEGSKA, per germline (reference sequence). The CDR3 is made up of 14 amino acids.

This clonotype was recorded many times. J is TRBJ2-1 and V is TRBV18; 8 bases fit TRBD2. V shed 1 base and J 9 bases; nucleotides not matched to a gene: 8. Germline V gene data show CDR1 as KGHSH and CDR2 as LQKENI. This CDR3 spans 15 amino acids. CDR3 sequence reads: CASSPRVAGGGEQFF. CDR3 coding DNA: TGTGCCAGCTCACCACGGGTTGCGGGAGGTGGTGAGCAGTTCTTC.

This clonotype was observed many times. The chain couples TRBV5-6 to TRBJ2-7; D is unresolved. Germline V gene sequence: CDR1 SGHDT, CDR2 YYEEEE. V gave up 0 bases and J gave up 0 bases, with 13 bases separating them. This CDR3 has 16 residues. This CDR3 reads CASSLERGWSSYEQYF. The CDR3 coding sequence is TGTGCCAGCAGCTTGGAAAGAGGCTGGAGCTCCTACGAGCAGTACTTC.

This clonotype was seen many times. V and J are TRBV5-1 and TRBJ1-1; the D is unclear. CDR1 SGHRS and CDR2 YFSETQ come from the germline V gene. Trimming took 0 bases from V and 1 from J, leaving 7 bases between them. This CDR3 spans 14 amino acids. The CDR3 region has the DNA TGCGCCAGCAGCTTGGGGCCAGCGAACACTGAAGCTTTCTTT. Translation gives CASSLGPANTEAFF.

This clonotype was recorded at least ten times. Here the CDR3 reads CASSSLAGGKGTQYF. DNA of the CDR3: TGTGCCAGCAGCTCACTAGCGGGAGGGAAGGGGACCCAGTACTTC. The chain couples TRBV7-6 to TRBJ2-5, with 13 bases identical to TRBD2. Per the germline V gene, CDR1 is SGHVS and CDR2 is FNYEAQ. Germline trimming cut 4 bases from V and 7 bases from J; bases unmatched to any gene: 6. This CDR3 spans 15 amino acids.